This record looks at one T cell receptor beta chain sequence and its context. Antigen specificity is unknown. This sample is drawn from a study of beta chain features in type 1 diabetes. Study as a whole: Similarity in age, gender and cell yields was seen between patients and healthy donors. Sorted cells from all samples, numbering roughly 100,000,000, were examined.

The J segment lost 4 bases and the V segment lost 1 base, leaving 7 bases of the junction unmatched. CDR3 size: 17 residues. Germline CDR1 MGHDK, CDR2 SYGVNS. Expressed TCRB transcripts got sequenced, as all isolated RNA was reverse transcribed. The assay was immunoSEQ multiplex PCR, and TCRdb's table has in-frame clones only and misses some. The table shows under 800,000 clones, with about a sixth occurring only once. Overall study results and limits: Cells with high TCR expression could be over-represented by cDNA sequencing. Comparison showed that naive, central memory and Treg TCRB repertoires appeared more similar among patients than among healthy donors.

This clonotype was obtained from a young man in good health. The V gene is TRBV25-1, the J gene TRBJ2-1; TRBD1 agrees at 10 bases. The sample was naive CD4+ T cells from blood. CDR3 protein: CASSESLGQGVYNEQFF. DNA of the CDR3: TGTGCCAGCAGTGAATCCCTAGGACAGGGGGTGTACAATGAGCAGTTCTTC.